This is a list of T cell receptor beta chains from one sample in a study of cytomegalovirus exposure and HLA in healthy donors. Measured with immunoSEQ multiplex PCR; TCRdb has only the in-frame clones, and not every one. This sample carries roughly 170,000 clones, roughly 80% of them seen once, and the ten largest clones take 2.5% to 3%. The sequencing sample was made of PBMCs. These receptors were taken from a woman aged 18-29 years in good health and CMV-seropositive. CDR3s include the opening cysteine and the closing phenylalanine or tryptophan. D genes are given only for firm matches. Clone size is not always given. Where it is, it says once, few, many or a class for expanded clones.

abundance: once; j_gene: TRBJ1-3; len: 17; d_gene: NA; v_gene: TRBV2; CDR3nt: TGTGCCAGCAGAATGAACCGGTTGGGAGGTCCTGGAAACACCATATATTTT; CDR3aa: CASRMNRLGGPGNTIYF
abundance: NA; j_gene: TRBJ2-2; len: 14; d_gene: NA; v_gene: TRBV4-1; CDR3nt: TGCGCCAGCAGACTAAGACTAGGGACCGGGGAGCTGTTTTTT; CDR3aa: CASRLRLGTGELFF
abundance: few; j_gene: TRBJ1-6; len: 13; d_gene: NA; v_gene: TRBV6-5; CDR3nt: TGTGCCAGCACCGAGAAGGGGAATTCACCCCTCCACTTT; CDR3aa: CASTEKGNSPLHF
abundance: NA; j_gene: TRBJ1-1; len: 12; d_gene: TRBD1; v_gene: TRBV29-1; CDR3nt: TGCAGCTCCCGACAGGGAAGCACTGAAGCTTTCTTT; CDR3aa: CSSRQGSTEAFF
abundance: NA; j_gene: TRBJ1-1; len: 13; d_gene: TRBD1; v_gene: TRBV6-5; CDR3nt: TGTGCCGTCTTCACAGGGGGTAGTACTGAAGCTTTCTTT; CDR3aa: CAVFTGGSTEAFF
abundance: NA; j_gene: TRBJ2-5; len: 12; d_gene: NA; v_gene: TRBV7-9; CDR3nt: TGTGCCAGCAGCTTACGGGTTTTGGCCCAGTACTTC; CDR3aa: CASSLRVLAQYF
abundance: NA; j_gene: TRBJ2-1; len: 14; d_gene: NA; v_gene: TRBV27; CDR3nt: TGTGCCAGCAGTCACCTTACAACAGGGAATGAGCAGTTCTTC; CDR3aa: CASSHLTTGNEQFF
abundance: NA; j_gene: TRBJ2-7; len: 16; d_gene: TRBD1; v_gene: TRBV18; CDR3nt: TGTGCCAGCTCCCTTACTAGGACAGGGGGCGCGTCCGAGCAGTACTTC; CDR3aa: CASSLTRTGGASEQYF
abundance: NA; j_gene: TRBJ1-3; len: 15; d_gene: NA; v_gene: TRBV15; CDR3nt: TGTGCCACCAGCAGAGATTGGGGCGGAGGAAACACCATATATTTT; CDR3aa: CATSRDWGGGNTIYF
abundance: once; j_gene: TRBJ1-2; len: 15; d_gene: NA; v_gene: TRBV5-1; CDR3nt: TGCGCCAGCAGCCCGGATCGGGGGGCAAGCTATGGCTACACCTTC; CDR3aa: CASSPDRGASYGYTF
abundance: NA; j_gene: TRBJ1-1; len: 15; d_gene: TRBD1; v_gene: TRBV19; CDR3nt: TGTGCCAGTAGTCCCGGGGGGACAGGAAACACTGAAGCTTTCTTT; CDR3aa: CASSPGGTGNTEAFF
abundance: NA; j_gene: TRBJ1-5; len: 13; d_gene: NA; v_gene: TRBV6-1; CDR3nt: TGTGCCAGCAGTGAAATACCCGGTCAGCCCCAGCATTTT; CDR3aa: CASSEIPGQPQHF
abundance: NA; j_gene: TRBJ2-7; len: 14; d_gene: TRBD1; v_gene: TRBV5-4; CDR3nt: TGTGCCAGCAGCTTAGGCGGGACAGGGGCCGAGCAGTACTTC; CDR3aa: CASSLGGTGAEQYF
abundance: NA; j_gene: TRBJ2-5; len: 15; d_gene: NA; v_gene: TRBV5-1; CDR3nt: TGCGCCAGCTTCCTATCAGGGGCTCCCAGGGAGACCCAGTACTTC; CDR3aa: CASFLSGAPRETQYF
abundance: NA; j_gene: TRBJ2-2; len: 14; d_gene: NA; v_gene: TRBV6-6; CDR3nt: TGTGCCAGCAGTTACTCGAGGGACACCGGGGAGCTGTTTTTT; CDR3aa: CASSYSRDTGELFF